Listed below are T cell receptor beta chains from one sample, sequenced in a study of T cell changes during pregnancy in multiple sclerosis. Here immunoSEQ multiplex PCR was the method, and the copy in TCRdb shows in-frame clones only, minus some. The table has approximately 130,000 clones, about 95% seen once; the top ten hold about 0.45%. Here the sequenced sample was peripheral blood, taken after pregnancy. These receptors were collected from a female donor with multiple sclerosis, enrolled in a pregnancy study. The CDR3 runs from the conserved cysteine through the conserved F or W. A D gene is named only where the DNA matches it firmly. For some rows the clone size is stated as once, few or many, or as a class when expanded; others skip it.

>.|TRBJ2-4|TRBD2|TRBV19
TGTGCCAGTAGTATAGTTGTTTTAGGGCAGGGAGGGAACATTCAGTACTTC
CASSIVVLGQGGNIQYF
>once|TRBJ1-1|TRBD1|TRBV7-2
TGTGCCAGCAGTAGACAGGGTATGAACACTGAAGCTTTCTTT
CASSRQGMNTEAFF
>.|TRBJ1-5|TRBD1|TRBV19
TGTGCCAGTAGCCCCGGGACAGGATTCAATCAGCCCCAGCATTTT
CASSPGTGFNQPQHF
>.|TRBJ1-1|.|TRBV6-1
TGTGCCAGCAGTAGGGCGGGGAACACTGAAGCTTTCTTT
CASSRAGNTEAFF
>.|TRBJ2-7|TRBD2|TRBV28
TGTGCCAGCATAAAAGCGGGAGGGCCCTACGAGCAGTACTTC
CASIKAGGPYEQYF
>.|TRBJ2-1|.|TRBV28
TGTGCCAGCAGTCCCCGGACAGCTTACAATGAGCAGTTCTTC
CASSPRTAYNEQFF
>.|TRBJ2-3|.|TRBV9
TGTGCCAGCAGCGTAGGGTCAGGGGCGATTACAGATACGCAGTATTTT
CASSVGSGAITDTQYF
>.|TRBJ2-7|.|TRBV20-1
TGCAGTGCTTCAGGGGTATACGAGCAGTACTTC
CSASGVYEQYF
>.|TRBJ1-2|.|TRBV30
TGTGCCTGGAGTGTGGGGGCCTATGGCTACACCTTC
CAWSVGAYGYTF
>.|TRBJ1-4|.|TRBV10-3
TGTGCCATCAGTGGAGGGCCTAATGAAAAACTGTTTTTT
CAISGGPNEKLFF
>.|TRBJ1-4|TRBD1|TRBV4-1
TGCGCCAGCAGCCCAAGACAGGGGGCTGCAACTAATGAAAAACTGTTTTTT
CASSPRQGAATNEKLFF
>.|TRBJ2-3|TRBD2|TRBV7-2
TGTGCCAGCAGCTGGGGGGGCGGGAGGACCACAGATACGCAGTATTTT
CASSWGGGRTTDTQYF
>.|TRBJ2-5|.|TRBV2
TGTGCCAGCAGGGCAACAAAAAACCAAGAGACCCAGTACTTC
CASRATKNQETQYF
>.|TRBJ1-1|.|TRBV27
TGTGCCAGCAGTTTAATAGGCAGGGGCCCCCCTGAAGCTTTCTTT
CASSLIGRGPPEAFF
>.|TRBJ2-3|.|TRBV30
TGTGCCTGGAAGGGTGGGAAGGGGCCAGATACGCAGTATTTT
CAWKGGKGPDTQYF
>.|TRBJ2-1|TRBD1|TRBV27
TGTGCCAGCAGTTCCGGGACAGGGTTCTACAATGAGCAGTTCTTC
CASSSGTGFYNEQFF
>.|TRBJ1-2|TRBD1|TRBV6-5
TGTGCCAGCAGCGCAGGGACAGGGCCAGGGGATGGCTACACCTTC
CASSAGTGPGDGYTF
>.|TRBJ1-1|.|TRBV7-9
TGTGCCAGCGGTAGGCAGCAACTAAAAGCTTTCTTT
CASGRQQLKAFF
>once|TRBJ2-5|TRBD1|TRBV28
TGTGCCAGCGGACAGGGCGGGGAGACCCAGTACTTC
CASGQGGETQYF
>.|TRBJ2-3|TRBD1|TRBV5-8
TGTGCCAGCAGCCCACGACAGGGGCTTACTACGCAGTATTTT
CASSPRQGLTTQYF
>.|TRBJ2-7|TRBD2|TRBV27
TGTGCCAGCAGTCCATATAGCGGGGGACATAACTACGAGCAGTACTTC
CASSPYSGGHNYEQYF
>.|TRBJ1-2|TRBD1|TRBV19
TGTGCCAGTCGATTTCTGACAGGGGGTGACTATGGCTACACCTTC
CASRFLTGGDYGYTF
>.|TRBJ2-3|TRBD1|TRBV9
TGTGCCAGCAGACGGGGACAGGGCACAGATACGCAGTATTTT
CASRRGQGTDTQYF
>.|TRBJ2-1|TRBD2|TRBV4-2
TGTGCCAGCAGCCCTACGATAATACGTGTCTCCGGGACTAGCGGGATGAATGAGCAGTTCTTC
CASSPTIIRVSGTSGMNEQFF
>.|TRBJ2-7|.|TRBV6-1
TGTGCCAGCAGTTTTATCGACAGGATCTACGAGCAGTACTTC
CASSFIDRIYEQYF
>.|TRBJ2-5|TRBD2|TRBV6-5
TGTGCCAGCAGTTCGAGGACTAGCGGGAAGGAGACCCAGTACTTC
CASSSRTSGKETQYF
>.|TRBJ1-2|TRBD1|TRBV28
TGTGCCACTAACCAGGCAGGGGGCTATGGCTACACCTTC
CATNQAGGYGYTF
>.|TRBJ1-3|.|TRBV6-5
TGTGCCAGCAGTTATAGAAACACCATATATTTT
CASSYRNTIYF
>.|TRBJ2-1|TRBD2|TRBV11-3
TGTGCCAGCAGTCCTAGCGGGAACTTCGGATCCCAGCAGTTCTTC
CASSPSGNFGSQQFF
>.|TRBJ1-5|TRBD1|TRBV28
TGTGCCAGCAGTTTTGGGACAGGGCCTGCAGAGCCCCAGCATTTT
CASSFGTGPAEPQHF
>.|TRBJ2-1|.|TRBV9
TGTGCCAGCAGCGTAGCTACAGGGGGGGAGCGCCTCTACAATGAGCAGTTCTTC
CASSVATGGERLYNEQFF
>.|TRBJ1-1|TRBD1|TRBV5-1
TGCGCCAGCAGCTTGGCTGAGGGCAGGGGGGCCACTGAAGCTTTCTTT
CASSLAEGRGATEAFF
>.|TRBJ2-2|.|TRBV6-5
TGTGCCGTACGAGTTGGGGGGATCACCGGGGAGCTGTTTTTT
CAVRVGGITGELFF
>.|TRBJ2-7|.|TRBV7-6
TGTGCCAGCTCCTCCGCTGGGCCCTACGAGCAGTACTTC
CASSSAGPYEQYF
>.|TRBJ1-2|.|TRBV28
TGTGCCAGCAGTTACTCCGGGGAGCTCAAGGGTGGCTATGGCTACACCTTC
CASSYSGELKGGYGYTF
>.|TRBJ2-2|.|TRBV30
TGTGCCTGGAGGGTCCCCGGCGGAGGACTGAACACCGGGGAGCTGTTTTTT
CAWRVPGGGLNTGELFF
>.|TRBJ1-4|.|TRBV7-9
TGTGCCAGCAGCTTAGGTTTAGGGACAAGGAGTGAAAAACTGTTTTTT
CASSLGLGTRSEKLFF
>.|TRBJ1-2|.|TRBV28
TGTGCCAGCAGCCCCCATCCGGTGCGGGGGATTCGGGAAGGTAGCTATGGCTACACCTTC
CASSPHPVRGIREGSYGYTF
>.|TRBJ2-1|TRBD2|TRBV9
TGTGCCAGCAGCGGCGGACTAGCGGGAGGCCGGTACAATGAGCAGTTCTTC
CASSGGLAGGRYNEQFF